Following are 5 T cell receptor beta chains from one sample sequenced in a study of T cell clonality in common variable immunodeficiency. Clones were sequenced by immunoSEQ multiplex PCR, and TCRdb holds only the in-frame ones, with some missing. The counts give roughly 40,000 clones, none of them seen only once; 2.5% to 3% is held by the top ten. Sequencing was done on a sample of peripheral blood mononuclear cells. The receptors stem from a person aged 18-69 years in good health.

Of note for this clone: The read is 3 residues too short to cover the CDR3 end, so that end is filled in from the germline J gene. V gene TRBV18 combines with J gene TRBJ1-2, with a weak D call TRBD1 (6 bases). This CDR3 has 15 residues. Germline-derived CDR1 and CDR2 are KGHSH and LQKENI. This CDR3 is CASSPPGTLSYDYTF. The sequenced CDR3 bases are TGTGCCAGCTCACCCCCCGGGACACTCTCCTACGAC.

This clone was seen ten or more times. The CDR3 is cut off 3 residues early in the read; its end comes from the germline J gene. This rearrangement joins TRBV20-1 to TRBJ2-7; 7 positions match TRBD1. J gave up 3 bases and V 0 bases, and 11 bases lay outside the gene matches. The CDR3 extends over 16 amino acids. Germline assignment: CDR1 DFQATT and CDR2 SNEGSKA (reference sequence). The CDR3 bases that were read are TGCAGTGCTAGAGATGGATCGACAGGGTGGCTCTACGAG. Amino acid sequence: CSARDGSTGWLYE. The complete CDR3 reads CSARDGSTGWLYEQYF.

For this clone: The read is 3 residues too short to cover the CDR3 end, so that end is filled in from the germline J gene. The chain joins TRBV5-1 to TRBJ2-3; a weak D match, TRBD1 (7 bases). The germline CDR1 and CDR2 sequences are SGHRS and YFSETQ. CDR3 size: 13 residues. Incomplete CDR3 DNA: TGCGCCAGCAGCTCAGTCAGGGGGGAGACG. Encoded protein: CASSSVRGET. The CDR3 as a whole reads CASSSVRGETQYF.

Many counts were recorded for this clone. The read ends 3 residues before the CDR3 terminus; that terminus is restored from the germline J gene. The V gene is TRBV2, the J gene TRBJ1-5; D remains ambiguous. With 11 bases removed from V and 5 bases from J, the gap between germline ends came to 16 bases. CDR1 is SNHLY, CDR2 FYNNEI, per germline. This CDR3 contains 13 residues. CDR3 DNA (partial): TGTGCCGGCGCTACCGCCGGGGATCAGCCC. Translated: CAGATAGDQP. The complete CDR3 reads CAGATAGDQPQHF.

This clone has ten or more counts. The read terminates 3 residues before the CDR3 end, so the remaining end is supplied by the germline J gene. V gene TRBV29-1 combines with J gene TRBJ1-1, with 8 bases matching TRBD1. The germline gives CDR1 SQVTM, CDR2 ANQGSEA. The CDR3 loop spans 14 amino acids. V trimming: 1 base; J trimming: 2 bases; junction bases outside the gene matches: 3. CDR3 sequence reads: CSVEGPGGNTEAFF. CDR3 DNA, as far as it was read: TGCAGCGTTGAAGGCCCAGGGGGCAACACTGAA. The complete variable domain, with remaining parts taken from reference TRBV29-1 and TRBJ1-1, reads SAVISQKPSRDICQRGTSLTIQCQVDSQVTMMFWYRQQPGQSLTLIATANQGSEATYESGFVIDKFPISRPNLTFSTLTVSNMSPEDSSIYLCSVEGPGGNTEAFFGQGTRLTVV.